The clone carrying this T cell receptor beta chain was found a few times. Germline values: CDR1 SGHVS, CDR2 FQNEAQ. V dropped 1 base and J dropped 5; count of bases not matched to a gene: 9. CDR3 length: 16 residues. The entry originates in a study of blood T cells in healthy people across ages. About the study: Template switching captured about one barcoded beta molecule per two T cells.

Primers used in a second PCR of roughly 7 to 12 cycles were a sample-barcoded 5' primer and a J-beta primer mix. TCRdb used MiXCR to reprocess the 5' RACE reads, holding one entry per CDR3 protein. Altogether approximately 1.5 million distinct CDR3 sequences are present, around 36% being singletons, with the ten largest covering around 10%. The sample providers were healthy Caucasian people from Russia, aged roughly 6 to 90. The V gene is TRBV7-8, the J gene TRBJ2-7; 9 bases match TRBD2. The receptor comes from a woman in her twenties or thirties in good health. The sample was blood. CDR3 in amino acids: CASSLVASGMPDEQYF. DNA for the CDR3: TGTGCCAGCAGCTTAGTGGCTAGCGGGATGCCGGACGAGCAGTACTTC.